Each of the 23 T cell receptor beta chains below was sequenced from the same sample in a study of OX40 agonist ivuxolimab in advanced cancers. Sequenced by immunoSEQ multiplex PCR; TCRdb stores in-frame clones only, minus some. The sample includes over 65,000 clones, 70% to 90% seen only once; the top ten take approximately 0.25%. The input for sequencing was CD4+ or CD8+ T cells sorted from blood, taken in a trial of the OX40 agonist ivuxolimab. Receptors were obtained from an adult with an advanced solid tumor such as melanoma, head and neck, liver or kidney cancer.

The chain has TRBV20-1 and TRBJ1-1; unclear D gene. Trimming cost V 4 bases and J 1 base, with 4 bases left between them. CDR1 DFQATT and CDR2 SNEGSKA come from the germline V gene (reference sequence). The CDR3 contains 11 residues. CDR3 in amino acids: CSATRNTEAFF. The CDR3, as DNA: TGCAGTGCTACCAGGAACACTGAAGCTTTCTTT.

The chain recombines TRBV14 with TRBJ1-6, with D unresolved. This CDR3 has 14 residues. The V and J ends lost 2 bases and 11 bases respectively, with 13 bases between them. CDR1 SGHDN and CDR2 FVKESK come from the germline V gene. This CDR3 is CASSQNYGRTPLHF. In DNA form, the CDR3 reads TGTGCCAGCAGCCAAAATTACGGCCGGACACCCCTCCACTTT.

The V gene is TRBV5-1, the J gene TRBJ2-7; possible D gene TRBD2, 5 bases. The CDR3 runs 14 residues. The germline V gene encodes CDR1 SGHRS and CDR2 YFSETQ. The V and J ends lost 4 bases and 7 bases respectively, with 18 bases between them. CDR3 protein: CASSLGGAEREQYF. The CDR3 DNA follows: TGCGCCAGCAGCCTTGGAGGAGCGGAGAGGGAGCAGTACTTC.

This clone was observed a handful of times. The gene calls are TRBV5-1 and TRBJ2-7, with D perhaps matching TRBD2 (5 bases). Germline CDR1 SGHRS, CDR2 YFSETQ. The CDR3 runs to 13 residues. The germline V and J ends were trimmed by 2 bases and 6 bases, with 12 bases remaining between them. In DNA, the CDR3 is TGCGCCAGCAGCTTCCCGGGGAGCGGCGAGCAGTACTTC. It translates to CASSFPGSGEQYF.

The chain's CDR3 is CASSESGEQYF. The DNA of the CDR3 is TGTGCCAGCAGTGAGTCTGGCGAGCAGTACTTC. This chain links TRBV2 with TRBJ2-7; D is unresolved. Germline V gives CDR1 SNHLY, CDR2 FYNNEI. This CDR3 spans 11 amino acids. Trimming cost V 3 bases and J 6 bases, with 6 bases left between them.

This chain uses TRBV6-5 with TRBJ1-4; D is unresolved. The CDR3 is 16 amino acids. Germline CDR1 is MNHEY and CDR2 is SVGAGI. Trimming removed 2 bases at V and 3 bases at J, with 13 bases between. CDR3 amino acids: CASSYRRMLANEKLFF. The CDR3 DNA follows: TGTGCCAGCAGTTACAGGCGGATGTTGGCTAATGAAAAACTGTTTTTT.

The V gene is TRBV27, the J gene TRBJ2-3, with unresolved D. From germline, CDR1 is MNHEY and CDR2 SMNVEV (reference sequence). The CDR3 runs to 14 residues. Trimming took 6 bases from V and 0 from J, leaving 10 bases between them. The CDR3 nucleotides are TGTGCCAGCAGAAGGAGACCTAGCACAGATACGCAGTATTTT. It yields the protein CASRRRPSTDTQYF.

The chain is built from TRBV7-9 and TRBJ1-4; D perhaps matches TRBD1 (6 bases). CDR1 and CDR2 (germline): SEHNR, FQNEAQ (reference sequence). CDR3 length: 14 amino acids. Trimming removed 1 base from V and 8 bases from J, with 11 bases in between. The CDR3: CASSLGDQGEKLFF. In DNA, the CDR3 is TGTGCCAGCAGCTTAGGAGATCAGGGGGAAAAACTGTTTTTT.

The chain recombines TRBV7-2 with TRBJ1-4, with D unclear. Germline V gene data show CDR1 as SGHTA and CDR2 as FQGNSA. V lost 5 bases to trimming and J lost 0 bases, with 13 bases between them. The CDR3 runs to 16 residues. CDR3 protein: CASSLRKAATNEKLFF. The CDR3 nucleotides are TGTGCCAGCAGCCTCAGGAAGGCTGCAACTAATGAAAAACTGTTTTTT.

This clone was seen more than once but under ten times. The rearrangement joins TRBV7-9 to TRBJ1-1; maybe TRBD1 (6 bases). The CDR3 has 15 amino acids. V lost 6 bases, J lost 0 bases, and 14 bases lay in between. Germline V gene sequence: CDR1 SEHNR, CDR2 FQNEAQ (reference sequence). The CDR3 here is CASRSARGMNTEAFF. Here the CDR3 DNA reads TGTGCCAGCAGGTCAGCCAGGGGCATGAACACTGAAGCTTTCTTT.

The chain employs TRBV6-5 and TRBJ2-3; 11 positions agree with TRBD2. The CDR3 length is 16 residues. Germline CDR1 and CDR2: MNHEY and SVGAGI. Unmatched junction bases numbered 6, after V lost 3 bases and J lost 4 bases. Here the CDR3 DNA reads TGTGCCAGCAGTTATAGCGGGAGGGCCTACGCAGATACGCAGTATTTT. Its protein is CASSYSGRAYADTQYF.

This chain joins TRBV19 and TRBJ2-4; D is uncertain. Looked up from germline, CDR1 is LNHDA and CDR2 is SQIVND (reference sequence). This CDR3 is built from 11 residues. The CDR3 sequence is CVMWDKNIQYF. In DNA, the CDR3 is TGTGTAATGTGGGACAAAAACATTCAGTACTTC.

The rearrangement uses TRBV6-5 and TRBJ1-1, with D tentatively TRBD1 (5 bases). CDR3 length: 13 residues. V shed 7 bases and J shed 4 bases, with 13 bases lying between them. Germline V gene sequence: CDR1 MNHEY, CDR2 SVGAGI. CDR3 sequence: CASIPTGGTEAFF. In DNA, the CDR3 is TGTGCCAGCATCCCTACCGGGGGCACTGAAGCTTTCTTT.

V is TRBV27 and J is TRBJ1-6; no clear D. Germline-derived CDR1 and CDR2 are MNHEY and SMNVEV (reference sequence). V lost 2 bases, J lost 0 bases, and 11 bases lay in between. The CDR3 loop spans 17 amino acids. DNA for the CDR3: TGTGCCAGCAGTTTAACGGGCCCCAGCTCCTATAATTCACCCCTCCACTTT. This translates into CASSLTGPSSYNSPLHF.

This sequence joins TRBV14 and TRBJ2-7; D is perhaps TRBD1 (6 bases). The CDR3 is 13 residues long. V lost 0 bases and J 7 bases, leaving 10 bases between the germline ends. Germline V CDR1 and CDR2: SGHDN, FVKESK. The CDR3 is CASSQEAQGEQYF. CDR3 DNA sequence: TGTGCCAGCAGCCAAGAGGCACAGGGAGAGCAGTACTTC. The complete variable domain, with remaining parts taken from reference TRBV14 and TRBJ2-7, reads EAGVTQFPSHSVIEKGQTVTLRCDPISGHDNLYWYRRVMGKEIKFLLHFVKESKQDESGMPNNRFLAERTGGTYSTLKVQPAELEDSGVYFCASSQEAQGEQYFGPGTRLTVT.

V and J are TRBV6-1 and TRBJ2-7; D is uncertain. The germline gives CDR1 MNHNS, CDR2 SASEGT. V lost 0 bases and J lost 3, with 6 bases in between. The CDR3 runs to 13 residues. In nucleotides, the CDR3 is TGTGCCAGCAGTGAAGCGCGAGTCTACGAGCAGTACTTC. Translating gives CASSEARVYEQYF.

This rearrangement joins TRBV11-2 to TRBJ1-2; D gene uncertain. Germline V gives CDR1 SGHAT, CDR2 FQNNGV. This CDR3 region has 15 residues. With 4 bases removed from V and 4 bases from J, the gap between germline ends came to 16 bases. This CDR3 reads CASSSNTPAGYGYTF. The DNA for the CDR3 is TGTGCCAGCAGCTCCAACACCCCAGCGGGCTATGGCTACACCTTC.

The V gene is TRBV5-1, the J gene TRBJ2-5, with D uncertain. This CDR3 is built from 14 residues. Trimming left V 0 bases short and J 5 bases short, with 11 bases between. Germline loops: CDR1 SGHRS, CDR2 YFSETQ. As DNA, the CDR3 is TGCGCCAGCAGCTTGGGGGCTAGTCGGGAGACCCAGTACTTC. It yields the protein CASSLGASRETQYF.

The CDR3 here is CASSYKGSRAGELFF. CDR3 sequence (DNA): TGTGCCAGCAGTTACAAAGGCTCAAGGGCCGGGGAGCTGTTTTTT. The rearrangement uses TRBV6-5 and TRBJ2-2; no clear D gene. CDR3 size: 15 residues. Germline CDR1 and CDR2: MNHEY and SVGAGI. The V and J ends lost 2 bases and 6 bases respectively, with 13 bases between them.

This chain links TRBV5-1 with TRBJ1-4; no clear D gene. This CDR3 region has 14 residues. The ends were cut back, 0 bases at V and 5 bases at J, with 8 bases in the middle. Germline V gene lookup returns CDR1 SGHRS and CDR2 YFSETQ. The CDR3 DNA sequence: TGCGCCAGCAGCTTGGGCGGAAGGAATGAAAAACTGTTTTTT. Translated, it gives CASSLGGRNEKLFF.

The J gene is TRBJ1-5, the V gene TRBV5-8, with a possible D match to TRBD1 (6 bases). The CDR3 length is 16 residues. Trimming stripped 4 bases from V and 1 base from J, with 15 bases between. Germline lookup yields CDR1 SGHTS and CDR2 YDEGEE. The CDR3 loop is CASSPRQALSNQPQHF. The CDR3 DNA reads as TGTGCCAGCAGCCCCCGACAGGCTTTGAGCAATCAGCCCCAGCATTTT.

This clone was observed a handful of times. The gene calls are TRBV28 and TRBJ2-2, with 10 bases that match TRBD1. The V and J ends lost 7 bases and 4 bases, in that order; junction bases with no gene match: 3. CDR3 length: 14 amino acids. In germline, CDR1 is MDHEN, CDR2 SYDVKM. CDR3 sequence: CASKGTGVTGELFF. As DNA, the CDR3 is TGTGCCAGCAAGGGGACAGGGGTCACCGGGGAGCTGTTTTTT.

This chain joins TRBV6-1 and TRBJ1-5; TRBD1 might be the D (5 bases). V was trimmed by 1 base and J by 4 bases, leaving 11 bases between them. Germline assignment: CDR1 MNHNS and CDR2 SASEGT. The CDR3 sequence is 15 residues long. The CDR3 region has the DNA TGTGCCAGCAGTGAAGGAATACAGGTAAATCAGCCCCAGCATTTT. This encodes CASSEGIQVNQPQHF.